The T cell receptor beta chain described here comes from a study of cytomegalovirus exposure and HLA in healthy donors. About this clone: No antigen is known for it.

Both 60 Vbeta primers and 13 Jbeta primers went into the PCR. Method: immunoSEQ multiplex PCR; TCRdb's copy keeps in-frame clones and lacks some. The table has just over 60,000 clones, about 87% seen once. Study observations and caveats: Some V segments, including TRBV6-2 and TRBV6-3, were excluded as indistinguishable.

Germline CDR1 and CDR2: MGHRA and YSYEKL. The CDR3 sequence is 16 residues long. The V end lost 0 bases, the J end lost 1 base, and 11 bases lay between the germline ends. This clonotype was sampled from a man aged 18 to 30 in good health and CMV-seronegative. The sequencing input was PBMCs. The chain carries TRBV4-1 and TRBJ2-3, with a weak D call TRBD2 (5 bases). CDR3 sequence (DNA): TGCGCCAGCAGCCAAGATTCGCCCGGGGGCACAGATACGCAGTATTTT. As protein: CASSQDSPGGTDTQYF.